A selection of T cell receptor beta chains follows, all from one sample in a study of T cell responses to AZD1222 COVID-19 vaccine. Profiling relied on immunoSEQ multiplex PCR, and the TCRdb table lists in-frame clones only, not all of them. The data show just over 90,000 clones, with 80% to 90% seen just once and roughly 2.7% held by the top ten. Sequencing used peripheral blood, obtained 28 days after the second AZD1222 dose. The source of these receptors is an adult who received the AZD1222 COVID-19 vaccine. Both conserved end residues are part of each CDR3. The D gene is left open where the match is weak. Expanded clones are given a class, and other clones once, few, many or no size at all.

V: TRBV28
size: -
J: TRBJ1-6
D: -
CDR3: CASTPARTNNSPLHF
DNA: TGTGCCAGCACTCCTGCGAGGACTAATAATTCACCCCTCCACTTT

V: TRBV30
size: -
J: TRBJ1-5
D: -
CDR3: CAWSVGQKNQPQHF
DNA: TGTGCCTGGAGTGTCGGACAGAAAAATCAGCCCCAGCATTTT

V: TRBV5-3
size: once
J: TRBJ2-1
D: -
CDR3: CARSFTGCNEQFF
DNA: TGTGCCAGAAGCTTCACTGGGTGCAATGAGCAGTTCTTC

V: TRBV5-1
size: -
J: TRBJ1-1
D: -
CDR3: CASSLASRTEAFF
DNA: TGCGCCAGCAGCTTAGCGTCAAGGACTGAAGCTTTCTTT

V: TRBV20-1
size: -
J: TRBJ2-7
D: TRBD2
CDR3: CSASRTWRGSSYEQYF
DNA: TGCAGTGCTAGTAGGACCTGGCGGGGGAGCTCCTACGAGCAGTACTTC

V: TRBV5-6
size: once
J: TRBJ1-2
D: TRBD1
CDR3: CASSSSGGDYGYTF
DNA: TGTGCCAGCAGCTCGTCAGGGGGCGACTATGGCTACACCTTC

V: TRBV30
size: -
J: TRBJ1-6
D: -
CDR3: CARRSQGNSPLHF
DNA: TGTGCCCGGAGGAGCCAGGGGAACTCACCCCTCCACTTT

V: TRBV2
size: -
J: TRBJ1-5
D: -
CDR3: CASSSQVDSNQPQHF
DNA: TGTGCCAGCAGTAGTCAGGTGGATAGCAATCAGCCCCAGCATTTT

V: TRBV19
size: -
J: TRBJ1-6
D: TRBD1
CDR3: CASSLDRVSSPLHF
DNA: TGTGCCAGTAGTCTCGACAGGGTTAGCTCACCCCTCCACTTT

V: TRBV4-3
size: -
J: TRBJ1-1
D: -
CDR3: CASSQDTQGREAFF
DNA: TGCGCCAGCAGCCAAGATACACAGGGTCGAGAAGCTTTCTTT

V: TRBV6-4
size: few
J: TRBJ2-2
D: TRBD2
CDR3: CASSVRSGSTGELFF
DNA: TGTGCCAGCAGTGTGCGCAGCGGGAGTACCGGGGAGCTGTTTTTT

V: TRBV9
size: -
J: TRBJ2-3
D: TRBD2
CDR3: CASSAVILAGGADTQYF
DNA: TGTGCCAGCAGCGCCGTGATACTAGCGGGGGGCGCAGATACGCAGTATTTT

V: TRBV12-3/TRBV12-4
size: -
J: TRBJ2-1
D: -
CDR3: CASSFKGFEQFF
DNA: TGTGCCAGCAGTTTTAAAGGGTTTGAGCAGTTCTTC

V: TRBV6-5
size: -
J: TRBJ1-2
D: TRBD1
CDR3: CASSLQGALDGYTF
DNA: TGTGCCAGCAGTCTACAGGGGGCGTTGGATGGCTACACCTTC

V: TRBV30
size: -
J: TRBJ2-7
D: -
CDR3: CAWSVIDNSYEQYF
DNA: TGTGCCTGGAGTGTAATCGATAACTCCTACGAGCAGTACTTC

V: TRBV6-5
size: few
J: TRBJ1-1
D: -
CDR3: CASSPGPGAVTEAFF
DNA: TGTGCCAGCAGCCCAGGTCCCGGAGCGGTCACTGAAGCTTTCTTT

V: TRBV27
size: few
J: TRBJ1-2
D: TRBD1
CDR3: CASSYRGTGVRPYGYTF
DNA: TGTGCCAGCAGCTACCGTGGGACAGGGGTACGCCCCTATGGCTACACCTTC

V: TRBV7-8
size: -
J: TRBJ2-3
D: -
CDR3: CASSLSITGDTQYF
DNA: TGTGCCAGCAGCCTTTCAATAACGGGAGATACGCAGTATTTT

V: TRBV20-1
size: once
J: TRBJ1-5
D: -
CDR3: CSASQGSSSNQPQHF
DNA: TGCAGTGCTAGTCAGGGATCAAGTAGCAATCAGCCCCAGCATTTT

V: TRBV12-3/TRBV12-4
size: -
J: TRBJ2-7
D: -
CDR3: CASSPRGSYEQYF
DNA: TGTGCCAGCAGTCCGAGGGGGTCCTACGAGCAGTACTTC

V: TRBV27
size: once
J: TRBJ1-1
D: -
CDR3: CASSLSVLNTEAFF
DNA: TGTGCCAGCAGTTTATCAGTCCTGAACACTGAAGCTTTCTTT

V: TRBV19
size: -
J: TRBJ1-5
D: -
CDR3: CASSIDEGKQPQHF
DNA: TGTGCCAGTAGTATAGATGAGGGTAAACAGCCCCAGCATTTT

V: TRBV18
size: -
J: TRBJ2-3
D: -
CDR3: CASSRSGLDTQYF
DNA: TGTGCCAGCTCACGCTCGGGGTTAGATACGCAGTATTTT

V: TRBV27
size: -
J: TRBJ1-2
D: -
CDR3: CASKEYGYTF
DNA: TGTGCCAGCAAGGAGTATGGCTACACCTTC

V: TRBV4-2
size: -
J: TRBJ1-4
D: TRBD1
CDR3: CASSQEVGTGVGKLFF
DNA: TGTGCCAGCAGCCAAGAGGTGGGAACAGGGGTGGGAAAACTGTTTTTT

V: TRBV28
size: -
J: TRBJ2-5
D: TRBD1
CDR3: CASSPDRGLWETQYF
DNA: TGTGCCAGCAGCCCAGACAGGGGGCTCTGGGAGACCCAGTACTTC

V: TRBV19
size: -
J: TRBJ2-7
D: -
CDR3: CASSIETDAGQYF
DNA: TGTGCCAGTAGTATTGAAACGGACGCTGGGCAGTACTTC

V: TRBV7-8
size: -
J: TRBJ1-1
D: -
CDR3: CASSLAGVPGTEAFF
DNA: TGTGCCAGCAGCTTAGCGGGGGTCCCGGGGACTGAAGCTTTCTTT

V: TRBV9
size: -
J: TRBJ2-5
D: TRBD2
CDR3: CASSVTSGGPQETQYF
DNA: TGTGCCAGCAGCGTAACTAGCGGGGGGCCCCAAGAGACCCAGTACTTC

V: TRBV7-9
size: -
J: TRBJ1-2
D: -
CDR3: CASSFPGRGYTF
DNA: TGTGCCAGCAGCTTTCCCGGACGGGGCTACACCTTC

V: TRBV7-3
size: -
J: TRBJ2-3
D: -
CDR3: CASSLRGRAGARDTQYF
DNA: TGTGCCAGCAGCTTAAGAGGTCGGGCGGGGGCACGAGATACGCAGTATTTT

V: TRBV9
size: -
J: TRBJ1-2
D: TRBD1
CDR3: CASSLDMWTGSGVNYGYTF
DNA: TGTGCCAGCAGCCTCGATATGTGGACAGGGTCGGGAGTAAACTATGGCTACACCTTC

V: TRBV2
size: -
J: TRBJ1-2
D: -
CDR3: CASGDHYGYTF
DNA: TGTGCCAGCGGGGACCACTATGGCTACACCTTC

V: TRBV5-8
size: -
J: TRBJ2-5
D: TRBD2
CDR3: CASSLPREAPQYF
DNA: TGTGCCAGCAGCTTGCCGCGGGAGGCGCCCCAGTACTTC

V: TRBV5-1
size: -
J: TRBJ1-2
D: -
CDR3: CASSLDSNVGYTF
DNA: TGCGCCAGCAGCCTTGACTCCAATGTAGGCTACACCTTC

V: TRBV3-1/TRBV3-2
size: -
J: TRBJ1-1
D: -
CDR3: CASSQADRTANTEAFF
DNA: TGTGCCAGCAGCCAGGCAGACCGGACAGCGAACACTGAAGCTTTCTTT

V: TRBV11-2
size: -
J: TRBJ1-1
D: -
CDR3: CASSSPLRQDLYTEAFF
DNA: TGTGCCAGCAGCTCCCCTCTCCGGCAGGACCTATACACTGAAGCTTTCTTT

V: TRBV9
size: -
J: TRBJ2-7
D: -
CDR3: CASSVTGGGMYEQYF
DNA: TGTGCCAGCAGCGTCACCGGTGGGGGAATGTACGAGCAGTACTTC

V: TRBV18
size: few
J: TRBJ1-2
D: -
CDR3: CASSPRPRLEGRAGGYTF
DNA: TGTGCCAGCTCACCTCGCCCCCGTCTTGAAGGCCGGGCGGGTGGCTACACCTTC

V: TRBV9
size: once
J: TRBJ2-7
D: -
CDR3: CASGKEDSGEQYF
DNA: TGTGCCAGCGGGAAGGAGGATTCGGGCGAGCAGTACTTC

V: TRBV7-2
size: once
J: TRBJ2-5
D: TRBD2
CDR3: CASSTLLAVQETQYF
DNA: TGTGCCAGCAGCACCCTGCTAGCGGTTCAAGAGACCCAGTACTTC

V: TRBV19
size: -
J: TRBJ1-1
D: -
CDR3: CASTGLWYTEAFF
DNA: TGTGCCAGTACAGGGTTGTGGTACACTGAAGCTTTCTTT

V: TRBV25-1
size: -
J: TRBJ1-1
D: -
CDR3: CASRRAGGENTEAFF
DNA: TGTGCCAGCAGGCGGGCCGGGGGGGAGAACACTGAAGCTTTCTTT

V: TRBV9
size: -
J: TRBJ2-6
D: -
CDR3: CASSVASKTRNSGANVLTF
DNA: TGTGCCAGCAGCGTAGCTTCGAAGACCCGAAACTCTGGGGCCAACGTCCTGACTTTC

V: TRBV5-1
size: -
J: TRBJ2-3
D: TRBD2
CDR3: CASSRGDSTDTQYF
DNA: TGCGCCAGCAGCCGGGGGGATAGCACAGATACGCAGTATTTT

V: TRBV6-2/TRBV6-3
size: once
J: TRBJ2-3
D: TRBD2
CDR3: CASSYTSGRTDTQYF
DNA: TGTGCCAGCAGTTATACTAGCGGGAGAACAGATACGCAGTATTTT

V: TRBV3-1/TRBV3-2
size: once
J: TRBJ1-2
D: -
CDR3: CASSGITQAAGHGYTF
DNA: TGTGCCAGCAGCGGCATCACGCAGGCGGCGGGCCATGGCTACACCTTC

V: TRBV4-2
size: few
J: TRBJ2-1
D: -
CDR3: CASSQELNNEQFF
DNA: TGTGCCAGCAGCCAAGAACTAAACAATGAGCAGTTCTTC

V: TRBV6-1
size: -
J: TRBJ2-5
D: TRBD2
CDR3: CASSEAILGVNGLAGSETQYF
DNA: TGTGCCAGCAGTGAAGCAATTTTGGGGGTAAATGGACTAGCGGGATCAGAGACCCAGTACTTC

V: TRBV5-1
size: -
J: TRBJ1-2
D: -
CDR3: CASSLESPNYGYTF
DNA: TGCGCCAGCAGCTTGGAGAGCCCGAACTATGGCTACACCTTC

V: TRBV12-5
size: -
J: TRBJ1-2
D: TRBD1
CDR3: CASTSGTGLGYTF
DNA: TGTGCTAGTACGTCCGGGACAGGGCTCGGCTACACCTTC

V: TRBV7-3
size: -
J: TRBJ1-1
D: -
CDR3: CASPLRGGACTEAFF
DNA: TGTGCCAGCCCCCTCCGCGGGGGCGCGTGCACTGAAGCTTTCTTT

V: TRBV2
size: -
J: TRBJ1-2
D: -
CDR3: CASSEDLHYTF
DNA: TGTGCCAGCAGTGAAGACCTTCACTACACCTTC